This T cell receptor (beta chain) was obtained from a study of blood T cells in healthy people across ages. Study results and limitations: As naive T cell percentage varied, TCR beta diversity correlated strongly with it.

Alongside a J-beta primer mix, a sample-barcoded 5' primer served in a second PCR lasting about 7 to 11 cycles. MiXCR was run by TCRdb on the 5' RACE reads, yielding one entry per CDR3 protein. The sample holds about 1.8 million distinct CDR3 sequences, less than 50% seen once. V was pared by 0 bases and J by 6 bases, with 9 bases of the junction left unmatched. The CDR3 spans 16 residues. Per the germline V gene, CDR1 is SGDLS and CDR2 is YYNGEE. This clonotype has a handful of counts. The antigen is not known. This TCR was sampled from a middle-aged woman in good health. Sequenced input: blood. The V call is TRBV9, the J call TRBJ1-2; 9 bases fit TRBD1. In DNA form, the CDR3 reads TGTGCCAGCAGCGTAGCACAATTAAGGACAGGGGATGGCTACACCTTC. Amino acid sequence: CASSVAQLRTGDGYTF.